A selection of T cell receptor beta chains follows, all from one sample in a study of blood T cell repertoires in COVID-19. Here immunoSEQ multiplex PCR was the method, and the copy in TCRdb shows in-frame clones only, minus some. The sample includes about 130,000 clones, around 80% seen only once; the top ten take around 4.1%. The sequencing input was peripheral blood. The receptors were sampled from a woman in her forties or fifties with acute or convalescent COVID-19. CDR3s include the opening cysteine and the closing phenylalanine or tryptophan. The D gene is left open where the match is weak. Expanded clones are given a class, and other clones once, few, many or no size at all.

. | TRBD1 | TRBJ1-2 | TRBV27 | TGTGCCAGCAGTCAACAGGGGGCCCCTTATGGCTACACCTTC | CASSQQGAPYGYTF
once | . | TRBJ2-2 | TRBV4-1 | TGCGCCAGCAGCCTATCCGGGACTGTTCACACCGGGGAGCTGTTTTTT | CASSLSGTVHTGELFF
. | TRBD2 | TRBJ2-5 | TRBV14 | TGTGCCAGCAGCCATACACTAGCGGGAGAAGTAGAGGAGACCCAGTACTTC | CASSHTLAGEVEETQYF
. | . | TRBJ2-5 | TRBV3-1/TRBV3-2 | TGTGCCAGCAGCCACCTGACAGCACAAGAGACCCAGTACTTC | CASSHLTAQETQYF
. | TRBD1 | TRBJ1-5 | TRBV6-5 | TGTGCCATCAGACAGGGAAATGGCAATCAGCCCCAGCATTTT | CAIRQGNGNQPQHF
. | TRBD1 | TRBJ1-2 | TRBV24-1 | TGTGCCACCAGTGATCCGGGACAGGGGTTTGATAATGGCTACACCTTC | CATSDPGQGFDNGYTF
. | TRBD2 | TRBJ2-1 | TRBV27 | TGTGCCAGCAGGCCGGGAGGGACGAATGAGCAGTTCTTC | CASRPGGTNEQFF
. | . | TRBJ1-3 | TRBV9 | TGTGCCAGCAAAGCAGGGCTCTCTGGAAACACCATATATTTT | CASKAGLSGNTIYF
. | . | TRBJ2-1 | TRBV7-2 | TGTGCCAGCAGCTTAGCGGTAACAGGGTCCCATGAGCAGTTCTTC | CASSLAVTGSHEQFF
once | TRBD1 | TRBJ1-6 | TRBV30 | TGTGCCTGGAGTGTGATGACAGGGGGGGAATCACCCCTCCACTTT | CAWSVMTGGESPLHF
. | . | TRBJ2-5 | TRBV5-8 | TGTGCCAGCAGCCTAGCGTTGAAGACCCAGTACTTC | CASSLALKTQYF
. | TRBD2 | TRBJ2-3 | TRBV28 | TGTGCCAGCAGAACCGCGGGACTAGCCCTAAGAGGGTCTACGCAGTATTTT | CASRTAGLALRGSTQYF
. | TRBD1 | TRBJ1-4 | TRBV28 | TGTGCCAGCAGGCAGGGGGAATATGAAAAACTGTTTTTT | CASRQGEYEKLFF